Presented here are 28 T cell receptor beta chains from one specimen sequenced in a study of blood T cells in healthy people across ages. It was with a sample-barcoded 5' primer and a J-beta primer mix that a second PCR of about 6 to 11 cycles was run. TCRdb re-called the 5' RACE reads through MiXCR, storing one row per CDR3 protein. Counted here are around 870,000 distinct CDR3 sequences, 25% to 30% occurring once; the ten biggest clones make up roughly a sixth. Sample: blood. These receptors were taken from an elderly woman in good health.

As concerns this clonotype: This sequence may be a read error, since a much larger clone differs from it by one base. The V and J genes are TRBV11-3 and TRBJ2-7; 8 nucleotides line up with TRBD1. TRBJ2-5 explains the end of the DNA better; the J call may be wrong. CDR3 length equals 14 residues. Germline-derived CDR1 and CDR2 are SGHNT and YENEEA. The CDR3 coding sequence is TGTGCCGGCAGCCCCCGGACAGGGACGGAGACCCAGTACTTC. This sequence encodes CAGSPRTGTETQYF.

This rearrangement joins TRBV20-1 to TRBJ2-5, with 7 bases matching TRBD1. The V and J ends lost 3 bases and 4 bases, in that order; junction bases with no gene match: 11. This CDR3 comprises 15 residues. Germline CDR1 reads DFQATT; CDR2 reads SNEGSKA (reference sequence). CDR3 sequence: CSARPLGQRGETQYF. The CDR3 nucleotides read TGCAGTGCTAGGCCCCTGGGACAGCGTGGAGAGACCCAGTACTTC.

This chain's CDR3 is CASGPGTGGIYTF. The CDR3 DNA sequence: TGTGCCAGCGGACCTGGGACAGGCGGCATCTACACCTTC. This chain joins TRBV7-9 and TRBJ1-2, with TRBD1 identical over 8 bases. In germline, CDR1 is SEHNR, CDR2 FQNEAQ (reference sequence). Trimming removed 8 bases from V and 10 bases from J; junction bases left unmatched: 12. CDR3 length: 13 amino acids.

This clonotype was counted ten times or more. This chain joins TRBV7-9 and TRBJ2-7; possible D gene TRBD2, 5 bases. Trimming shortened V by 2 bases and J by 6 bases, and 8 bases separated the two germline ends. Germline V gene lookup returns CDR1 SEHNR and CDR2 FQNEAQ (reference sequence). The CDR3 covers 12 residues. The CDR3 loop reads CASSLKDFEQYF. The CDR3 bases are TGTGCCAGCAGCTTAAAGGACTTCGAGCAGTACTTC. The complete variable domain, with remaining parts taken from reference TRBV7-9 and TRBJ2-7, reads DTGVSQNPRHKITKRGQNVTFRCDPISEHNRLYWYRQTLGQGPEFLTYFQNEAQLEKSRLLSDRFSAERPKGSFSTLEIQRTEQGDSAMYLCASSLKDFEQYFGPGTRLTVT.

At least ten counts were recorded for this clonotype. The chain combines TRBV4-3 with TRBJ2-3, with a weak D call TRBD2 (7 bases). Deletions cut 1 base from V and 2 bases from J, with 10 bases between. The CDR3 runs 15 residues. CDR1 is LGHNA, CDR2 YSLEER, per germline. CDR3 amino acids: CASSQGGGHTDTQYF. For the CDR3, the DNA is TGCGCCAGCAGCCAAGGGGGGGGCCACACAGATACGCAGTATTTT.

The J gene is TRBJ1-1, the V gene TRBV7-2; 11 bases align to TRBD1. Germline trimming cut 5 bases from V and 4 bases from J; bases unmatched to any gene: 6. The CDR3 is made up of 15 amino acids. CDR1 is SGHTA, CDR2 FQGNSA, per germline. The CDR3 here is CASSEWTGGTTEAFF. CDR3 in DNA: TGTGCCAGCAGCGAATGGACAGGGGGCACCACTGAAGCTTTCTTT.

This clonotype occurred a few times. The chain has TRBV5-6 and TRBJ2-1, with a weak D call TRBD2 (6 bases). The end of the DNA aligns better with TRBJ2-7, so the J call may be wrong. The CDR3 spans 16 residues. Germline CDR1 reads SGHDT; CDR2 reads YYEEEE. CDR3: CASSSYSGDSYNEQYF. In DNA, the CDR3 is TGTGCCAGCAGCTCCTATAGCGGAGACTCCTACAATGAGCAGTACTTC.

This clonotype was seen at least ten times. This rearrangement joins TRBV5-6 to TRBJ2-3; no definite D call. Trimming shortened V by 3 bases and J by 5 bases, and 7 bases separated the two germline ends. CDR3 length equals 12 residues. The germline V gene encodes CDR1 SGHDT and CDR2 YYEEEE. The CDR3 loop reads CASSSGIDTQYF. The DNA of the CDR3 is TGTGCCAGCAGCTCGGGCATAGATACGCAGTATTTT.

This clonotype was detected ten times or more. The chain is built from TRBV6-1 and TRBJ2-3; D gene uncertain. Germline V lookup: CDR1 MNHNS, CDR2 SASEGT. The CDR3 extends over 11 amino acids. The V end was cut by 4 bases, the J end by 10 bases, with 9 bases between. CDR3 in amino acids: CASSVFAAQYF. The CDR3 nucleotides read TGTGCCAGCAGTGTTTTCGCAGCGCAGTATTTT.

This clonotype has ten or more counts. V gene TRBV13 combines with J gene TRBJ2-1; D may match TRBD1 or TRBD2 (5 bases each). This CDR3 spans 12 amino acids. The V gene's germline CDR1 is PRHDT and CDR2 FYEKMQ (reference sequence). The V gene lost 5 bases and the J gene lost 8 bases, with 10 bases spanning the gap. The CDR3 region is CASSQGTDEQFF. For the CDR3, the DNA is TGTGCCAGCAGCCAAGGGACCGATGAGCAGTTCTTC.

This clonotype was counted ten times or more. The gene calls are TRBV7-2 and TRBJ1-2; D is undetermined. The germline CDR1 and CDR2 sequences are SGHTA and FQGNSA. The CDR3 is made up of 15 amino acids. V lost 1 base to trimming and J lost 2 bases, with 11 bases between them. The CDR3 here is CASSLEAAYNYGYTF. CDR3 DNA sequence: TGTGCCAGCAGCTTAGAGGCGGCGTACAACTATGGCTACACCTTC. The whole variable domain, remainder taken from reference TRBV7-2 and TRBJ1-2, is GAGVSQSPSNKVTEKGKDVELRCDPISGHTALYWYRQSLGQGLEFLIYFQGNSAPDKSGLPSDRFSAERTGGSVSTLTIQRTQQEDSAVYLCASSLEAAYNYGYTFGSGTRLTVV.

This clonotype showed up many times. This sequence joins TRBV9 and TRBJ2-5; 9 bases are shared with TRBD1. In germline, CDR1 is SGDLS, CDR2 YYNGEE. This CDR3 is built from 14 residues. The V gene end was trimmed by 6 bases and the J gene end by 4 bases; junction bases not matched to a gene: 7. This chain's CDR3 is CASNRDRVTETQYF. The CDR3 nucleotides are TGTGCCAGCAACCGGGACAGGGTCACAGAGACCCAGTACTTC. Full variable domain (missing parts from reference TRBV9 and TRBJ2-5): DSGVTQTPKHLITATGQRVTLRCSPRSGDLSVYWYQQSLDQGLQFLIQYYNGEERAKGNILERFSAQQFPDLHSELNLSSLELGDSALYFCASNRDRVTETQYFGPGTRLLVL.

Concerning this clonotype itself: A junction boundary mismatches the germline segment, possibly from a read error. The chain has TRBV20-1 and TRBJ1-2, with 7 nucleotides matching TRBD1. The CDR3 loop spans 16 amino acids. Germline lookup yields CDR1 DFQATT and CDR2 SNEGSKA (reference sequence). CDR3 in amino acids: CSARASRQGFDYGYTF. The CDR3 DNA sequence: TGCAGTGCTAGAGCAAGTCGACAGGGATTTGACTATGGTTACACCTTC.

This clonotype was found many times. The chain has TRBV6-2 or TRBV6-3 and TRBJ2-1; 10 bases are a match to TRBD2. The CDR3 is made up of 16 amino acids. Unmatched junction bases numbered 7, after V lost 2 bases and J lost 6 bases. CDR1 is MNHEY and CDR2 is SVGEGT in the germline V gene. The CDR3: CASSYPSGGLSNEQFF. The DNA of the CDR3 is TGTGCCAGCAGTTACCCTAGCGGGGGCCTTTCCAATGAGCAGTTCTTC.

To note about this clonotype: A much larger clone sits a single nucleotide away, making a read error possible. The DNA of the CDR3 is TGTGCCGGCAGCTTGTCAGGGGGCCATGGCTACACCTTC. Its protein product is CAGSLSGGHGYTF. This sequence joins TRBV7-9 and TRBJ1-2; 8 bases line up with TRBD1. This CDR3 contains 13 residues. Germline V gene data show CDR1 as SEHNR and CDR2 as FQNEAQ (reference sequence).

This clonotype has only one observation. With a much larger clone just one base away, this may be a read error. The genes are TRBV5-1 and TRBJ1-2; 7 nucleotides align to TRBD1. Looked up from germline, CDR1 is SGHRS and CDR2 is YFSETQ. J gave up 8 bases and V 3 bases, and 7 bases lay outside the gene matches. The CDR3 spans 13 residues. In nucleotides, the CDR3 is TGCGCCAGCAGCTCGGGACAGTGTGGAGGCTACACCTTC. Its protein product is CASSSGQCGGYTF.

Ten or more counts support this clonotype. The chain has TRBV20-1 and TRBJ2-7, with unresolved D. Germline V gives CDR1 DFQATT, CDR2 SNEGSKA (reference sequence). This CDR3 has 10 residues. Trimming left V 4 bases short and J 6 bases short, with 7 bases between. The CDR3 loop reads CSATVLEQYF. The CDR3 DNA reads as TGCAGTGCTACCGTCCTCGAGCAGTACTTC.

This clonotype was counted at least ten times. J is TRBJ1-6 and V is TRBV6-5, with D possibly TRBD1 on 5 matching bases. CDR1 and CDR2 (germline): MNHEY, SVGAGI. The CDR3 length is 16 residues. V lost 2 bases and J 7 bases, leaving 15 bases between the germline ends. The CDR3 nucleotides are TGTGCCAGCAGTTACACGCGGACAACTTTGAATTCACCCCTCCACTTT. As protein: CASSYTRTTLNSPLHF.

This clonotype was seen repeatedly, ten times or more. V and J are TRBV4-3 and TRBJ2-5; D uncertain. V was cut by 0 bases and J by 1 base, with 6 bases left in between. The CDR3 loop spans 14 amino acids. Germline values: CDR1 LGHNA, CDR2 YSLEER. The CDR3 reads CASSQDWSQETQYF. In DNA, the CDR3 is TGCGCCAGCAGCCAAGATTGGTCCCAAGAGACCCAGTACTTC.

In this sample, this clonotype turned up many times. J is TRBJ1-2 and V is TRBV6-6; D is possibly TRBD1 (6 bases). Germline V lookup: CDR1 MNHNY, CDR2 SVGAGI (reference sequence). The CDR3 contains 12 residues. Deletions cut 6 bases from V and 6 bases from J, with 11 bases between. This CDR3 reads CASRRTDHGYTF. The CDR3 nucleotides read TGTGCCAGCAGGCGGACAGATCATGGCTACACCTTC.

This clonotype was counted at least ten times. The chain carries TRBV6-5 and TRBJ1-2; weak D call: TRBD1 (6 bases). The CDR3 has 16 residues. V was pared by 2 bases and J by 3 bases, with 16 bases between. Germline CDR1 is MNHEY and CDR2 is SVGAGI. This CDR3 is CASSYGPSGVYYGYTF. CDR3 sequence (DNA): TGTGCCAGCAGTTACGGGCCTTCAGGGGTTTACTATGGCTACACCTTC.

About this clonotype: This clone may be a read error of a much larger clone one base away. This chain connects TRBV21-1 to TRBJ2-6. TRBV21-1 is assigned pseudogene status. The CDR3 is made up of 14 amino acids. For the CDR3, the DNA is TGTGCCAGCAGCAATAACTCTGGGGCCAACGTCCGGACTTTC. Amino acids: CASSNNSGANVRTF.

This clonotype was found many times. This rearrangement joins TRBV5-1 to TRBJ1-2; maybe TRBD1 (5 bases). Per germline, CDR1 SGHRS and CDR2 YFSETQ. Trimming shortened V by 4 bases and J by 4 bases, and 14 bases separated the two germline ends. The CDR3 is 14 amino acids. Here the CDR3 DNA reads TGCGCCAGCAGCCCCCAGCCAGGGATCTATGGCTACACCTTC. It translates to CASSPQPGIYGYTF. Combining the CDR3 with reference TRBV5-1 and TRBJ1-2 gives the whole variable domain KAGVTQTPRYLIKTRGQQVTLSCSPISGHRSVSWYQQTPGQGLQFLFEYFSETQRNKGNFPGRFSGRQFSNSRSEMNVSTLELGDSALYLCASSPQPGIYGYTFGSGTRLTVV.

This clonotype has more than one count but fewer than ten. This sequence joins TRBV7-9 and TRBJ2-1; 8 nucleotides match TRBD2. Germline V gene sequence: CDR1 SEHNR, CDR2 FQNEAQ (reference sequence). The junction had 6 bases not matched to a gene; V was cut back by 4 bases and J by 4 bases. The CDR3 runs to 15 residues. DNA of the CDR3: TGTGCCAGCAGCTCGAGGACTAGCTGGTACAATGAGCAGTTCTTC. Encoded protein: CASSSRTSWYNEQFF. The variable domain in full, with the rest retrieved from reference TRBV7-9 and TRBJ2-1, is DTGVSQNPRHKITKRGQNVTFRCDPISEHNRLYWYRQTLGQGPEFLTYFQNEAQLEKSRLLSDRFSAERPKGSFSTLEIQRTEQGDSAMYLCASSSRTSWYNEQFFGPGTRLTVL.

This chain connects TRBV29-1 to TRBJ1-2; 9 positions match TRBD1. This CDR3 region has 14 residues. V trimming: 5 bases; J trimming: 2 bases; junction bases outside the gene matches: 6. Looked up from germline, CDR1 is SQVTM and CDR2 is ANQGSEA. The CDR3 DNA reads TGCAGCGTTTCAGACAGGGGGACGAACTATGGCTACACCTTC. It specifies CSVSDRGTNYGYTF.

This clonotype was seen many times. The chain is built from TRBV20-1 and TRBJ2-1; 14 nucleotides agree with TRBD2. This CDR3 has 20 amino acids. The germline V gene encodes CDR1 DFQATT and CDR2 SNEGSKA (reference sequence). J was trimmed by 0 bases and V by 0 bases; bases with no gene match: 10. This CDR3 is CSARDRGLAGAPASYNEQFF. In DNA, the CDR3 is TGCAGTGCTAGAGACCGGGGACTAGCGGGGGCCCCGGCCTCCTACAATGAGCAGTTCTTC.

The chain carries TRBV28 and TRBJ1-5; maybe TRBD1 (6 bases). The CDR3 is made up of 15 amino acids. Trimming removed 8 bases at V and 0 bases at J, with 14 bases between. The germline gives CDR1 MDHEN, CDR2 SYDVKM. The CDR3 DNA is TGTGCCAGCCTGGGGGGACACTATAGCAATCAGCCCCAGCATTTT. Protein: CASLGGHYSNQPQHF.

Notes on this clonotype: Just one base apart from a much larger clone, this may be a read error. The V gene is TRBV2, the J gene TRBJ2-3; D call uncertain. Germline CDR1 reads SNHLY; CDR2 reads FYNNEI. The CDR3 runs 13 residues. CDR3: CASNVGGEDAQYF. The CDR3 DNA follows: TGTGCCAGCAATGTGGGTGGAGAAGATGCGCAGTATTTT.